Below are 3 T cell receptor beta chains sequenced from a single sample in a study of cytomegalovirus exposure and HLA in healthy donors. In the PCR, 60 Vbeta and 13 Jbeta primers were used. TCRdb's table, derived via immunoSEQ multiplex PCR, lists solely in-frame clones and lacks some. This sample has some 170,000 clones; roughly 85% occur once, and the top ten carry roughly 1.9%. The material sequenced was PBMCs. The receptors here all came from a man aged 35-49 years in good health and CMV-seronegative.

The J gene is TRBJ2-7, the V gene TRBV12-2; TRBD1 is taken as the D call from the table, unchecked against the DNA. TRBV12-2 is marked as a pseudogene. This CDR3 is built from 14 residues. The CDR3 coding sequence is TGTGCAAGTCGCTTTTATTGTAAGGGGTACGAGCAGTACTTC. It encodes CASRFYCKGYEQYF.

DNA of the CDR3: TGTGCCAGCAGCTATAGAGGGACAGGGAACACCGGGGAGCTGTTTTTT. Translated, it gives CASSYRGTGNTGELFF. This chain uses TRBV9 with TRBJ2-2; TRBD1 matches 8 bases. The V gene's germline CDR1 is SGDLS and CDR2 YYNGEE. The CDR3 runs to 16 residues. V lost 4 bases and J lost 1; bases outside the gene matches: 6.

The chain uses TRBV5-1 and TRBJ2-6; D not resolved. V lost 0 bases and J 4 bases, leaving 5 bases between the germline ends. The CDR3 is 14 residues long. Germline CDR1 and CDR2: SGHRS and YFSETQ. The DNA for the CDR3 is TGCGCCAGCAGCTTGGGAGGCGGGGCCAACGTCCTGACTTTC. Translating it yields CASSLGGGANVLTF.